These 14 T cell receptor beta chains were all obtained from the same sample, sequenced in a study of T cell changes during pregnancy in multiple sclerosis. Clones were sequenced by immunoSEQ multiplex PCR, and TCRdb holds only the in-frame ones, with some missing. This sample has about 38,000 clones, with 90% to 95% found just once. Sample: CD4+ T cells from peripheral blood mononuclear cells, taken in the third trimester of pregnancy. The source of these receptors is a female donor in good health, enrolled as a control in a pregnancy study.

The chain carries TRBV11-2 and TRBJ2-3, with D perhaps TRBD1 or TRBD2 (10 bases each). The ends were cut back, 5 bases at V and 1 base at J, with 25 bases in the middle. Per germline, CDR1 SGHAT and CDR2 FQNNGV. This CDR3 comprises 19 residues. The CDR3 nucleotides are TGTGCCAGCAGCCCGGGGACAGGGGAAGGACTAGCGGGCACAGATACGCAGTATTTT. It is translated as CASSPGTGEGLAGTDTQYF.

The J gene is TRBJ1-2, the V gene TRBV19; 8 bases fit TRBD1. J was trimmed by 2 bases and V by 4 bases; bases with no gene match: 6. Germline V lookup: CDR1 LNHDA, CDR2 SQIVND (reference sequence). The CDR3 totals 15 residues. In DNA form, the CDR3 reads TGTGCCAGTAGTACCGCGACAGGGGTAAACTATGGCTACACCTTC. It encodes CASSTATGVNYGYTF.

This rearrangement joins TRBV7-9 to TRBJ1-4; possibly TRBD1 for D (6 bases). Germline CDR1 is SEHNR and CDR2 is FQNEAQ (reference sequence). V lost 8 bases and J 8 bases, leaving 18 bases between the germline ends. The CDR3 extends over 14 amino acids. CDR3 amino acids: CASHPTGTTEKLFF. In DNA form, the CDR3 reads TGTGCCAGCCACCCTACAGGGACTACAGAAAAACTGTTTTTT.

V gene TRBV6-1 combines with J gene TRBJ1-1; D is unclear. The germline V gene has CDR1 MNHNS and CDR2 SASEGT. Trimming stripped 3 bases from V and 12 bases from J, with 11 bases between. The CDR3 runs 11 residues. As DNA, the CDR3 is TGTGCCAGCAGTGAGGGAGCCTATACTTTCTTT. Translated, it gives CASSEGAYTFF.

The chain joins TRBV2 to TRBJ2-7; D is unclear. V lost 5 bases to trimming and J lost 2 bases, with 4 bases between them. The CDR3 length is 11 residues. Germline CDR1 and CDR2: SNHLY and FYNNEI. The CDR3 DNA reads as TGTGCCAGCAGTTTCGCCTACGAGCAGTACTTC. Protein sequence: CASSFAYEQYF.

The CDR3 DNA is TGTGCCAGCAGCCAACAAACCTTGGGACAAGGGAGGGGAGACACCATATATTTT. It is translated as CASSQQTLGQGRGDTIYF. The chain uses TRBV4-2 and TRBJ1-3; D is possibly TRBD1 (6 bases). The CDR3 is 18 residues long. Trimming stripped 2 bases from V and 8 bases from J, with 25 bases between. CDR1 is LGHNA and CDR2 is YNFKEQ in the germline V gene.

This chain uses TRBV9 with TRBJ1-2; no definite D call. Trimming stripped 2 bases from V and 5 bases from J, with 16 bases between. Germline V CDR1 and CDR2: SGDLS, YYNGEE. The CDR3 consists of 15 residues. CDR3 DNA sequence: TGTGCCAGCAGCGTTACGGGGAGGCGGGGATATGGCTACACCTTC. Encoded protein: CASSVTGRRGYGYTF.

The CDR3 is CASSLGTVVNTEAFF. The CDR3 nucleotides read TGCGCCAGCAGCTTGGGGACAGTAGTTAACACTGAAGCTTTCTTT. The rearrangement links TRBV5-1 to TRBJ1-1; D perhaps matches TRBD1 (6 bases). CDR3 length: 15 residues. Trimming removed 0 bases at V and 2 bases at J, with 11 bases between. Germline V gene data show CDR1 as SGHRS and CDR2 as YFSETQ.

V usage is TRBV4-1 and J usage is TRBJ2-3; a possible D gene is TRBD2 (6 bases). Trimming removed 2 bases at V and 3 bases at J, with 9 bases between. This CDR3 contains 14 residues. Germline V gene lookup returns CDR1 MGHRA and CDR2 YSYEKL. As DNA, the CDR3 is TGCGCCAGCAGCCAACAGGCGGGGACAGATACGCAGTATTTT. Amino acids: CASSQQAGTDTQYF.

The CDR3 DNA reads as TGCGCCAGCAGCTCTGCTAGCGGGAGAGGTACAGATACGCAGTATTTT. Translated: CASSSASGRGTDTQYF. The chain carries TRBV5-1 and TRBJ2-3; TRBD2 aligns across 10 bases. Looked up from germline, CDR1 is SGHRS and CDR2 is YFSETQ. This CDR3 spans 16 amino acids. With 3 bases clipped from V and 3 bases from J, the junction kept 7 bases outside the gene matches.

The chain carries TRBV5-1 and TRBJ2-7; the match to TRBD1 covers 8 bases. CDR1 and CDR2 (germline): SGHRS, YFSETQ. The CDR3 runs to 15 residues. V gave up 4 bases and J gave up 0 bases; unmatched junction bases: 6. CDR3 nucleotide sequence: TGCGCCAGCAGCCTCAAAGGGACAGGCTCCTACGAGCAGTACTTC. As protein: CASSLKGTGSYEQYF.

The rearrangement uses TRBV15 and TRBJ2-5; a weak D match, TRBD2 (5 bases). Deletions cut 0 bases from V and 4 bases from J, with 9 bases between. Germline V gives CDR1 LNHNV, CDR2 YYDKDF (reference sequence). The CDR3 extends over 14 amino acids. CDR3 nucleotides: TGTGCCACCAGCAGAGATGCGGGTCGAGAGACCCAGTACTTC. It yields the protein CATSRDAGRETQYF.

The table lists this clone with a count of one. CDR3 nucleotide sequence: TGTGCCAGCAGTATAGCGGGGGGGCCAAAAAATGAGCAGTTCTTC. Translated, it gives CASSIAGGPKNEQFF. The V gene is TRBV2, the J gene TRBJ2-1, with 11 bases that match TRBD2. This CDR3 region has 15 residues. J lost 7 bases, V lost 5 bases, and 7 bases had no gene match. CDR1 SNHLY and CDR2 FYNNEI come from the germline V gene.

The CDR3 coding sequence is TGTGCCAGCGGAAAAGCGGGAAGCTCCTACGAGCAGTACTTC. This sequence encodes CASGKAGSSYEQYF. The rearrangement joins TRBV5-6 to TRBJ2-5; TRBD2 agrees at 7 bases. Judging by the DNA end, TRBJ2-7 fits better; the J call may be wrong. CDR1 and CDR2 from the germline V gene are SGHDT and YYEEEE. This CDR3 has 14 residues.